The following is a T cell receptor beta chain sequence with its context. The entry originates in a study of blood T cells in healthy people across ages. It was with a sample-barcoded 5' primer and a J-beta primer mix that a second PCR of about 6 to 11 cycles was run. TCRdb called the 5' RACE reads again in MiXCR, with one record for every CDR3 protein. The table lists about 1,500,000 distinct CDR3 sequences, roughly 30% of them singletons. This TCR was sampled from a woman aged 25 to 39 in good health. The sequenced material came from blood.

The CDR3 DNA follows: TGTGCCAGCAGCCTATTCGCCAGCGGTAGCACAGATACGCAGTATTTT. It is translated as CASSLFASGSTDTQYF. The chain combines TRBV7-9 with TRBJ2-3; TRBD2 is a possible D gene (5 bases). Trimming took 5 bases from V and 0 from J, leaving 15 bases between them. The V gene's germline CDR1 is SEHNR and CDR2 FQNEAQ (reference sequence). The CDR3 sequence is 16 residues long.